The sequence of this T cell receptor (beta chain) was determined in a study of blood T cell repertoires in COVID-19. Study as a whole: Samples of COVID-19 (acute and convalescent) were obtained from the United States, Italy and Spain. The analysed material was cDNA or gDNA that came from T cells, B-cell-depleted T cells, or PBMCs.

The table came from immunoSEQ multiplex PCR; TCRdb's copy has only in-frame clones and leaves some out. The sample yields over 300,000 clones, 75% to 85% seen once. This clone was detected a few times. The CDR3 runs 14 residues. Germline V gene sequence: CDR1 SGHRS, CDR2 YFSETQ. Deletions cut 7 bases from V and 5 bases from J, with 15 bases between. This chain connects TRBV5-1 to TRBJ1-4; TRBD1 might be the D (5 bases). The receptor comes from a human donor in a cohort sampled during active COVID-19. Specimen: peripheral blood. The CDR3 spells CASRQDPGNEKLFF. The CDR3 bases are TGCGCCAGCCGTCAGGACCCAGGGAATGAAAAACTGTTTTTT.